Sequencing of this TCR beta chain was carried out in a study of OX40 agonist ivuxolimab in advanced cancers. In the case of this clone: Its antigen remains unidentified. The junction differs from germline at one of its ends, possibly a read error.

The data were produced by immunoSEQ multiplex PCR, yet TCRdb's version contains in-frame clones alone and is incomplete. The sample comprises 65,000 to 95,000 clones, roughly 90% of which are singletons, and 0.53% rests with the top ten. Study-wide results and limits: The average count of expanded clones was higher among CD8+ T cells than among CD4+.

The germline gives CDR1 KGHSH, CDR2 LQKENI. The CDR3 runs 17 residues. Sequences were derived from CD4+ or CD8+ T cells sorted from blood, sampled in a trial of the OX40 agonist ivuxolimab. The chain combines TRBV18 with TRBJ1-2; 9 bases line up with TRBD1. The receptor was derived from an adult with an advanced solid tumor such as melanoma, head and neck, liver or kidney cancer. CDR3 DNA sequence: TGTGCCAGCTCACGAATAGACAGGGGGAGAGCTAACTATGACTACACCTTC. Its translation is CASSRIDRGRANYDYTF.